This T cell receptor (beta chain) came from a study of blood T cell repertoires in COVID-19. Overall study: Sites across the United States, Italy and Spain contributed samples from acute and convalescent COVID-19. PBMCs, B-cell-depleted T cells, or T cells provided the cDNA or gDNA that made up the material.

This CDR3 is built from 14 residues. The germline CDR1 and CDR2 sequences are MNHEY and SVGEGT. Deletions cut 6 bases from V and 2 bases from J, with 11 bases between. Everyone who took part was 18 to 89 years old, and they came from about 25 US areas. Donors were grouped by their self-reported clinical history. Here immunoSEQ multiplex PCR was the method, and the copy in TCRdb shows in-frame clones only, minus some. The table shows just over 150,000 clones, with around 87% occurring only once. This chain joins TRBV6-2 or TRBV6-3 and TRBJ2-1, with no clear D. The receptor's source is a woman aged 45-60 years who had recovered from COVID-19. The specimen was PBMCs or T cells enriched from blood (not recorded which). For the CDR3, the DNA is TGTGCCAGCAGCCAACCGGGTACCTACAATGAGCAGTTCTTC. It codes for CASSQPGTYNEQFF.